This T cell receptor beta chain is drawn from a study of shared clonotypes between healthy human individuals. This table comes from immunoSEQ multiplex PCR, and its TCRdb copy is limited to in-frame clones, with some not included. The sample has some 550,000 clones, about 96% seen once. The CDR3 spans 19 residues. Trimming took 4 bases from V and 5 from J, leaving 28 bases between them. Germline V gene data show CDR1 as SGDLS and CDR2 as YYNGEE. The sequence derives from a woman in her twenties or thirties in good health. This chain uses TRBV9 with TRBJ2-1; a possible D gene is TRBD1 (7 bases). Input material: naive CD4+ T cells sorted from blood. Subset noted: CD45RA+ positively selected. This CDR3 reads CASSSHPRGYRDSHNEQFF. The CDR3 DNA follows: TGTGCCAGCAGCTCCCACCCCCGGGGGTACCGGGACAGCCACAATGAGCAGTTCTTC.